This entry lists 9 T cell receptor beta chains sequenced from one sample in a study of T cells in Graves' hyperthyroidism and ophthalmopathy. RNA transcripts provided the source from which TCR beta CDR3 regions were amplified. The primer set for the first-round RT-PCR of the TCR CDR3 was HTBI. Each CDR3 protein is one row after TCRdb ran MiXCR on the multiplex PCR reads. Of 550,000 to 650,000 distinct CDR3 sequences listed, over 11% are singletons. The sample was blood. These receptors all come from a young woman with Graves' hyperthyroidism that later progressed to Graves' ophthalmopathy.

This clonotype was counted at least ten times. The rearrangement joins TRBV4-2 to TRBJ1-2; D uncertain. The germline V and J ends were trimmed by 0 bases and 6 bases, with 11 bases remaining between them. This CDR3 spans 14 amino acids. CDR1 and CDR2 from the germline V gene are LGHNA and YNFKEQ. The CDR3 DNA follows: TGTGCCAGCAGCCAAGATCCACGTTCGGATGGCTACACCTTC. Translating it yields CASSQDPRSDGYTF.

This clonotype has a handful of counts. The chain links TRBV29-1 to TRBJ1-2, with D possibly TRBD1 on 5 matching bases. V gave up 3 bases and J gave up 3 bases, with 14 bases separating them. The germline CDR1 and CDR2 sequences are SQVTM and ANQGSEA. The CDR3 runs to 14 residues. This CDR3 reads CSVEAAGGDYGYTF. The CDR3 DNA reads as TGCAGCGTTGAGGCCGCCGGGGGGGACTATGGCTACACCTTC.

This clonotype was found once. This could be a read error, since a much larger clone is one nucleotide away. The CDR3 does not end in the conserved phenylalanine or tryptophan, so this is likely a read error. The V gene is TRBV7-9, the J gene TRBJ2-2; tentative D call: TRBD1 (6 bases). The V end was cut by 5 bases, the J end by 0 bases, with 10 bases between. The CDR3 spans 15 residues. Germline lookup yields CDR1 SEHNR and CDR2 FQNEAQ (reference sequence). CDR3 protein: CASSKTGPNTGELFV. CDR3 DNA sequence: TGTGCCAGCAGCAAAACAGGGCCGAACACCGGGGAGCTGTTTGTT.

The sample holds many counts of this clonotype. DNA of the CDR3: TGTGCCAGCAGTTTATCCGGGTTTTCACCCCTCCACTTT. Residues: CASSLSGFSPLHF. The gene calls are TRBV27 and TRBJ1-6; D is unresolved. Germline V CDR1 and CDR2: MNHEY, SMNVEV (reference sequence). CDR3 length: 13 residues. Trimming left V 0 bases short and J 9 bases short, with 6 bases between.

The chain joins TRBV29-1 to TRBJ2-2; 9 nucleotides match TRBD2. CDR1 is SQVTM and CDR2 is ANQGSEA in the germline V gene. The CDR3 loop spans 16 amino acids. Trimming took 3 bases from V and 3 from J; bases not matched to a gene: 8. The CDR3 DNA follows: TGCAGCGTTGACGGCGGGAGGGCTACGGACACCGGGGAGCTGTTTTTT. Translated, it gives CSVDGGRATDTGELFF.

This clonotype showed up just a few times. The V and J genes are TRBV19 and TRBJ1-2; tentative D call: TRBD1 (5 bases). V was pared by 2 bases and J by 3 bases, with 10 bases between. The CDR3 is 14 amino acids. From germline, CDR1 is LNHDA and CDR2 SQIVND (reference sequence). The CDR3, as DNA: TGTGCCAGTAGTATATCAGGGTGGGACTATGGCTACACCTTC. Translation: CASSISGWDYGYTF.

In its sample, this clonotype was seen many times. The chain employs TRBV9 and TRBJ2-1; D unclear. Between the trimmed V and J ends, which lost 2 bases and 9 bases, there was a span of 6 bases. CDR3 length: 11 amino acids. CDR1 and CDR2 (germline): SGDLS, YYNGEE. The CDR3 loop reads CASSVGPEQFF. The DNA for the CDR3 is TGTGCCAGCAGCGTCGGGCCTGAGCAGTTCTTC. The full variable domain, completed using reference TRBV9 and TRBJ2-1, is DSGVTQTPKHLITATGQRVTLRCSPRSGDLSVYWYQQSLDQGLQFLIQYYNGEERAKGNILERFSAQQFPDLHSELNLSSLELGDSALYFCASSVGPEQFFGPGTRLTVL.

This clonotype occurred a few times. J is TRBJ1-2 and V is TRBV20-1; 7 bases fit TRBD1. This CDR3 comprises 14 residues. V trimming: 4 bases; J trimming: 1 base; junction bases outside the gene matches: 6. CDR1 is DFQATT and CDR2 is SNEGSKA in the germline V gene (reference sequence). This CDR3 is CSAIWTGGNYGYTF. CDR3 in DNA: TGCAGTGCTATCTGGACAGGTGGTAACTATGGCTACACCTTC.

The chain joins TRBV7-9 to TRBJ2-3; TRBD1 matches 10 bases. CDR1 is SEHNR, CDR2 FQNEAQ, per germline (reference sequence). The CDR3 is 18 residues long. V shed 4 bases, J shed 4 bases, and the junction held 14 bases outside the gene matches. This chain's CDR3 is CASSSPTDRGRLSDTQYF. In nucleotides, the CDR3 is TGTGCCAGCAGCTCCCCCACCGACAGGGGGCGCTTGTCAGATACGCAGTATTTT. Using reference TRBV7-9 and TRBJ2-3 for the parts outside the CDR3, the full variable domain is DTGVSQNPRHKITKRGQNVTFRCDPISEHNRLYWYRQTLGQGPEFLTYFQNEAQLEKSRLLSDRFSAERPKGSFSTLEIQRTEQGDSAMYLCASSSPTDRGRLSDTQYFGPGTRLTVL.